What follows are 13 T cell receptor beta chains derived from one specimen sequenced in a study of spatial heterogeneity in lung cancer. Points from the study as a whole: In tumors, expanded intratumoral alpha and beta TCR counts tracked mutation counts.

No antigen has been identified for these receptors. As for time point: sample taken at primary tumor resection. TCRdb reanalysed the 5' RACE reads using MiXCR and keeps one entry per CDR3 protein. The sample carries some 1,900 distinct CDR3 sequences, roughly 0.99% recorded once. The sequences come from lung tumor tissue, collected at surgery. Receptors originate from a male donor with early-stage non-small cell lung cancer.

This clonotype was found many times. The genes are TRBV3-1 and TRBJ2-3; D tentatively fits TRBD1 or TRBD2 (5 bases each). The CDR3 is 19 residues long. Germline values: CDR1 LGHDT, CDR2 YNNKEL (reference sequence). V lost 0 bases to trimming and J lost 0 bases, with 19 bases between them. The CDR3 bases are TGTGCCAGCAGCCAAGACCCTACCGGGGCCGGATTGAGCACAGATACGCAGTATTTT. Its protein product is CASSQDPTGAGLSTDTQYF.

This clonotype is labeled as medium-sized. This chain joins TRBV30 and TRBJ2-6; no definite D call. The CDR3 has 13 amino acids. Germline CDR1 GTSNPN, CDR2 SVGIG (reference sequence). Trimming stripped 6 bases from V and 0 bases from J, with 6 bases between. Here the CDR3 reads CACARSGANVLTF. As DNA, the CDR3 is TGTGCCTGCGCACGCTCTGGGGCCAACGTCCTGACTTTC.

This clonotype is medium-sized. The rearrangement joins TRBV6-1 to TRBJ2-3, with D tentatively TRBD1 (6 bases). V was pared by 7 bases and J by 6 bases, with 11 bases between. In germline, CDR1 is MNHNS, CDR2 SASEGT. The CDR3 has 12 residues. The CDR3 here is CASMRGMDTQYF. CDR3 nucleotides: TGTGCCAGCATGAGGGGGATGGATACGCAGTATTTT.

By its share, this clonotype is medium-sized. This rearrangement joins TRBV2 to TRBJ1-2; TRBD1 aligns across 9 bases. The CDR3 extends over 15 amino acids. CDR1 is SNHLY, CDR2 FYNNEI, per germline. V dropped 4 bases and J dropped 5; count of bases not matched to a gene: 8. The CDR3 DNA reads TGTGCCAGCAGTGTTACCGGGACAGGGTTTTATGGCTACACCTTC. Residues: CASSVTGTGFYGYTF.

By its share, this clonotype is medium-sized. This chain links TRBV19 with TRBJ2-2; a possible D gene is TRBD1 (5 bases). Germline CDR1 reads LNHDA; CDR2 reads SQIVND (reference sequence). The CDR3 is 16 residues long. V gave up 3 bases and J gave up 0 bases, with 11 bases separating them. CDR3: CASSILTTANTGELFF. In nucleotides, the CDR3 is TGTGCCAGTAGTATCCTTACGACAGCGAACACCGGGGAGCTGTTTTTT.

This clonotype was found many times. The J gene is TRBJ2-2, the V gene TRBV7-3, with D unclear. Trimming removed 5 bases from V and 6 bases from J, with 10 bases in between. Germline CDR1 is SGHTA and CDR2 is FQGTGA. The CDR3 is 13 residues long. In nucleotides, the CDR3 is TGTGCCAGCAGCCCCCTAGGTCCCGGGGAGCTGTTTTTT. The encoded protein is CASSPLGPGELFF.

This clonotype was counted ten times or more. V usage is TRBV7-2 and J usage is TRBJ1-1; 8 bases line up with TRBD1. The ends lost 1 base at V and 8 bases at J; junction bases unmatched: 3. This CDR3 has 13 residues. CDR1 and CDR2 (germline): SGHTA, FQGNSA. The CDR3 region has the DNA TGTGCCAGCAGCTTAGAGCCAGGGGGCGAAGCTTTCTTT. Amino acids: CASSLEPGGEAFF.

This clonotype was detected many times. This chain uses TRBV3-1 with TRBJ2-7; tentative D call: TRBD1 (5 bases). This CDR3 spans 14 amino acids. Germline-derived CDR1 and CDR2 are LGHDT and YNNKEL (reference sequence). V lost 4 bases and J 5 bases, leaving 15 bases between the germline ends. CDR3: CASSPGQGPDEQYF. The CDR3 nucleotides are TGTGCCAGCAGCCCCGGGCAGGGCCCTGACGAGCAGTACTTC.

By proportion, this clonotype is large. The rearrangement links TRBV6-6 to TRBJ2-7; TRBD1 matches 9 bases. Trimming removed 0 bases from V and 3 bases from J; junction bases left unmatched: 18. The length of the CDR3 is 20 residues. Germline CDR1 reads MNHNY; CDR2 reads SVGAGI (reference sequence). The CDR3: CASSYSIANRGRPQVYEQYF. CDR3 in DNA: TGTGCCAGCAGTTACTCGATAGCTAACAGGGGGCGTCCCCAGGTCTACGAGCAGTACTTC.

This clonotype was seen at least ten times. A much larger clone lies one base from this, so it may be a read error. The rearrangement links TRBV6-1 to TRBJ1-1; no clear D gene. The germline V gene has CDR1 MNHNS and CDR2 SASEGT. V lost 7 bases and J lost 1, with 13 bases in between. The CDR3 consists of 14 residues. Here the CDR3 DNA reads TGTGCCAGCACCAACAAGAATAGGAACACTGAAGCTTTCTTT. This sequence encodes CASTNKNRNTEAFF.

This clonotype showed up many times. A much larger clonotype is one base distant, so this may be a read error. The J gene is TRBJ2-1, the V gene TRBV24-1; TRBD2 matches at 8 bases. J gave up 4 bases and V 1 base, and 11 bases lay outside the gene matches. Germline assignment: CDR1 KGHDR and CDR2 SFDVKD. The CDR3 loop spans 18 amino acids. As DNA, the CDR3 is TGTGCCACCAGTGATTTTTCATCGTCTAGCGGGCGTTACAATGAGCAGTTCTTC. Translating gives CATSDFSSSSGRYNEQFF.

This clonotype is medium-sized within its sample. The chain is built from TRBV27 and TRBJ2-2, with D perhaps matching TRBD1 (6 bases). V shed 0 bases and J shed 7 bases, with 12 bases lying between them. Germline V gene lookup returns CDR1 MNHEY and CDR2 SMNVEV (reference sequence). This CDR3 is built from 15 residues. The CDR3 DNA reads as TGTGCCAGCAGTTTATCAGAGGGGGTTGTCGGGGAGCTGTTTTTT. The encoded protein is CASSLSEGVVGELFF.

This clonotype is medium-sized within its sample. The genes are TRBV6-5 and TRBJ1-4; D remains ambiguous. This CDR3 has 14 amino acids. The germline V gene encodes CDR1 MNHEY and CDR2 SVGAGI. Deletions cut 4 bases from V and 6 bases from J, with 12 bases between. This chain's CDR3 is CASSSGSVDEKLFF. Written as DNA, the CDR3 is TGTGCCAGCAGTTCCGGGAGCGTCGATGAAAAACTGTTTTTT.